This T cell receptor (beta chain) is drawn from a study of PD-1 blockade in classical Hodgkin lymphoma. Study overall: Patients were dosed intravenously with nivolumab at 3 mg/kg every 2 weeks. Study-level findings and limits: TCR diversity rose significantly by C4D1 in CD4+ but not CD8+ cells.

There was relapse after autologous stem cell transplantation in every patient, and there was variation in brentuximab vedotin exposure. Progressive disease, partial response or complete response was each patient's best response. There are 16 residues in the CDR3. Germline V gives CDR1 SGHRS, CDR2 YFSETQ. The V end was cut by 1 base, the J end by 0 bases, with 10 bases between. For this clone: Its cognate antigen is unknown.

TCRdb keeps only in-frame clones here, not all; method: immunoSEQ multiplex PCR. The top ten clones hold about two fifths of a sample with about 4,300 clones, 50% to 70% of them seen once. This clonotype originated in a human donor with classical Hodgkin lymphoma. The chain couples TRBV5-1 to TRBJ2-2, with D possibly TRBD1 on 6 matching bases. The sample in question was peripheral blood mononuclear cells (PBMCs), obtained at baseline. The CDR3 protein is CASSLMGASNTGELFF. As DNA, the CDR3 is TGCGCCAGCAGCTTGATGGGGGCCTCGAACACCGGGGAGCTGTTTTTT.